The rows below give T cell receptor beta chains drawn from one sample of a study of regulatory T cells in long-lasting Graves disease. MiXCR was run by TCRdb on the multiplex PCR reads, yielding one entry per CDR3 protein. The sample shows approximately 540,000 distinct CDR3 sequences, about 11% of them seen only once. This same sample was also part of a study on T cells in Graves' hyperthyroidism and ophthalmopathy.

The sample in question was peripheral blood mononuclear cells (PBMCs), obtained at new diagnosis, from a patient treated with antithyroid drugs. These receptors all come from a woman aged 30 to 39 with Graves disease. Both conserved end residues are part of each CDR3. A D gene is named only where the DNA matches it firmly. The size of a clone is reported for some rows only, either as once, few or many, or as a class for expanded clones.

>.|.|TRBJ2-3|TRBV19
CASSGKRTSTDTQYF
TGTGCCAGTAGTGGCAAGCGGACTAGCACAGATACGCAGTATTTT
>many|.|TRBJ1-2|TRBV24-1
CATSDAGTDYGYTF
TGTGCCACCAGTGACGCCGGGACGGACTATGGCTACACCTTC
>many|.|TRBJ2-5|TRBV6-2/TRBV6-3
CASSRQGGLETQYF
TGTGCCAGCAGTCGACAGGGAGGACTGGAGACCCAGTACTTC
>many|.|TRBJ1-1|TRBV11-2
CASSLVSSPYTEAFF
TGTGCCAGCAGCTTAGTGAGCTCCCCGTACACTGAAGCTTTCTTT
>many|.|TRBJ2-5|TRBV7-2
CASSTLARTNQETQYF
TGTGCCAGCAGCACCCTCGCCCGGACTAACCAAGAGACCCAGTACTTC
>many|.|TRBJ2-7|TRBV7-2
CASSLEQGYEQYF
TGTGCCAGCAGCCTAGAGCAGGGCTACGAGCAGTACTTC
>many|.|TRBJ1-5|TRBV12-3/TRBV12-4
CASSLAQFLAQHF
TGTGCCAGCAGTTTAGCGCAGTTCCTGGCCCAGCATTTT
>many|.|TRBJ2-7|TRBV27
CASSYRTFPTSEQYF
TGTGCCAGCAGTTATAGGACCTTCCCGACCTCCGAGCAGTACTTC
>many|.|TRBJ2-7|TRBV5-6
CASSFSSEQYF
TGTGCCAGCAGCTTCTCCTCCGAGCAGTACTTC
>.|TRBD1|TRBJ1-4|TRBV24-1
CATSGTGGGSEKLFF
TGTGCCACCAGTGGAACAGGGGGTGGAAGTGAAAAACTGTTTTTT
>many|.|TRBJ2-3|TRBV10-3
CAIRQGGDTQYF
TGTGCCATCAGACAGGGTGGAGATACGCAGTATTTT
>many|TRBD2|TRBJ2-1|TRBV12-3/TRBV12-4
CASSSLRASGGGNEQFF
TGTGCCAGCAGTTCCCTAAGGGCTAGCGGGGGGGGGAATGAGCAGTTCTTC
>many|.|TRBJ2-3|TRBV11-2
CASSLAPDTQYF
TGTGCCAGCAGCTTAGCCCCAGATACGCAGTATTTT
>many|.|TRBJ2-3|TRBV2
CASSELRGTDTQYF
TGTGCCAGCAGTGAATTGCGGGGCACAGATACGCAGTATTTT
>many|.|TRBJ2-7|TRBV19
CASSYRWEGYPRLYF
TGTGCCAGTAGTTATCGGTGGGAAGGCTATCCGAGGCTATACTTC
>few|TRBD2|TRBJ2-7|TRBV7-9
CASSPSGLADTYEQYF
TGTGCCAGCAGCCCATCCGGACTAGCTGATACCTACGAGCAGTACTTC
>many|.|TRBJ2-7|TRBV10-2
CASSESETGAYEQYF
TGCGCCAGCAGTGAGTCCGAGACCGGGGCTTACGAGCAGTACTTC
>few|TRBD1|TRBJ1-5|TRBV7-9
CASSLGTGTSNQPQHF
TGTGCCAGCAGCTTAGGGACAGGGACGAGCAATCAGCCCCAGCATTTT
>.|.|TRBJ1-6|TRBV12-3/TRBV12-4
CASSLENSPLHF
TGTGCCAGCAGTTTAGAGAATTCACCCCTCCACTTT
>many|.|TRBJ2-5|TRBV4-2
CASSPRQERKETQYF
TGTGCCAGCAGCCCACGACAGGAACGAAAAGAGACCCAGTACTTC
>many|.|TRBJ2-7|TRBV2
CASSEGRGSYEQYF
TGTGCCAGCAGTGAAGGCAGGGGCTCCTACGAGCAGTACTTC
>.|.|TRBJ2-2|TRBV7-2
CASSLAWTGELFF
TGTGCCAGCAGCTTAGCGTGGACCGGGGAGCTGTTTTTT
>.|.|TRBJ1-1|TRBV30
CAWSQGANTEAFF
TGTGCCTGGTCACAGGGCGCGAACACTGAAGCTTTCTTT
>many|.|TRBJ2-1|TRBV28
CASSLPGGSNNEQFF
TGTGCCAGCAGTTTACCGGGGGGCAGCAACAATGAGCAGTTCTTC
>many|.|TRBJ1-5|TRBV12-3/TRBV12-4
CASSWGDQPQHF
TGTGCCAGCAGTTGGGGCGATCAGCCCCAGCATTTT
>.|TRBD2|TRBJ2-5|TRBV12-3/TRBV12-4
CASTRTSGQETQYF
TGTGCCAGCACTCGGACTAGCGGACAAGAGACCCAGTACTTC
>many|.|TRBJ1-2|TRBV12-3/TRBV12-4
CASSFGPRVYGYTF
TGTGCCAGCAGTTTTGGTCCCCGAGTCTATGGCTACACCTTC
>.|TRBD1|TRBJ1-5|TRBV5-5
CASSLVTGGNQPQHF
TGTGCCAGCAGCTTGGTGACAGGGGGCAATCAGCCCCAGCATTTT
>many|TRBD2|TRBJ2-1|TRBV2
CASSTQREGPYNEQFF
TGTGCCAGCAGCACCCAGCGGGAGGGCCCCTACAATGAGCAGTTCTTC
>.|.|TRBJ2-7|TRBV14
CASSQGFGRGEQYF
TGTGCCAGCAGCCAAGGTTTTGGTAGGGGCGAGCAGTACTTC
>many|TRBD2|TRBJ2-5|TRBV19
CASSISGRETQYF
TGTGCCAGTAGTATTAGCGGGAGGGAGACCCAGTACTTC
>many|.|TRBJ1-1|TRBV19
CASSIDRGDTEAFF
TGTGCCAGTAGTATAGACAGGGGAGACACTGAAGCTTTCTTT
>few|.|TRBJ2-1|TRBV10-2
CASRIATYNEQFF
TGCGCCAGCAGGATTGCCACGTACAATGAGCAGTTCTTC
>many|.|TRBJ1-1|TRBV20-1
CSARGRGPTEAFF
TGCAGTGCTAGAGGTCGGGGGCCCACTGAAGCTTTCTTT
>many|.|TRBJ2-1|TRBV12-3/TRBV12-4
CASSGARVVVEQFF
TGTGCCAGCAGCGGAGCGAGGGTGGTGGTTGAGCAGTTCTTC
>many|TRBD1|TRBJ2-1|TRBV15
CATSRNSRGPYNEQFF
TGTGCCACCAGCAGAAACAGCAGGGGGCCCTACAATGAGCAGTTCTTC
>many|.|TRBJ2-5|TRBV30
CAWSGWQRETQYF
TGTGCCTGGAGTGGGTGGCAGAGAGAGACCCAGTACTTC
>few|.|TRBJ1-3|TRBV10-2
CASSDFGSLSGNTIYF
TGCGCCAGCAGTGATTTTGGGTCTCTCTCTGGAAACACCATATATTTT
>once|.|TRBJ2-1|TRBV15
CATSRVGSTYNEQFF
TGTGCCACCAGCAGAGTAGGCAGTACCTACAATGAGCAGTTCTTC
>few|TRBD1|TRBJ2-7|TRBV9
CASSVGDVGTGAHEQYF
TGTGCCAGCAGCGTAGGGGATGTGGGGACAGGGGCCCACGAGCAGTACTTC
>.|.|TRBJ2-3|TRBV6-1
CASRLQAHTDTQYF
TGTGCCAGCCGCCTCCAGGCGCACACAGATACGCAGTATTTT
>many|.|TRBJ2-3|TRBV11-3
CASSQRDRSLFTDTQYF
TGTGCCAGCAGCCAGCGGGACAGGTCATTATTCACAGATACGCAGTATTTT
>.|TRBD1|TRBJ2-7|TRBV18
CASSASGTGSSYEQYF
TGTGCCAGCTCAGCATCCGGGACAGGAAGCTCCTACGAGCAGTACTTC
>many|.|TRBJ2-3|TRBV12-3/TRBV12-4
CASSLAVGTDTQYF
TGTGCCAGCAGTTTAGCGGTAGGCACAGATACGCAGTATTTT
>.|.|TRBJ2-7|TRBV6-9
CASSSIRMGSSYEQYF
TGTGCCAGCAGTTCGATAAGGATGGGGAGTTCCTACGAGCAGTACTTC
>many|.|TRBJ2-7|TRBV6-2/TRBV6-3
CASSEAYRVEQYF
TGTGCCAGCAGTGAAGCATACAGGGTGGAGCAGTACTTC
>many|.|TRBJ1-2|TRBV12-3/TRBV12-4
CASSSGREGNYGYTF
TGTGCCAGCAGTTCAGGGAGGGAGGGTAACTATGGCTACACCTTC
>many|.|TRBJ2-6|TRBV11-3
CASSSHRGPGANVLTF
TGTGCCAGCAGCTCGCACCGGGGGCCTGGGGCCAACGTCCTGACTTTC
>.|.|TRBJ1-1|TRBV30
CAWSPGLAHEAFF
TGTGCCTGGAGCCCAGGGTTGGCCCATGAAGCTTTCTTT
>few|TRBD1|TRBJ2-5|TRBV28
CASTPGTGGNGETQYF
TGTGCCAGCACCCCCGGGACAGGGGGCAACGGGGAGACCCAGTACTTC
>.|.|TRBJ1-2|TRBV18
CASSPELTGINYGYTF
TGTGCCAGCTCACCAGAACTTACAGGGATTAACTATGGCTACACCTTC
>few|.|TRBJ2-7|TRBV18
CASSEVAYEQYF
TGTGCCAGCTCCGAAGTAGCCTACGAGCAGTACTTC
>many|.|TRBJ1-4|TRBV25-1
CASSEYKGLNEKLFF
TGTGCCAGCAGTGAATATAAGGGGCTTAATGAAAAACTGTTTTTT
>.|.|TRBJ1-5|TRBV12-3/TRBV12-4
CASSQTARSNQPQHF
TGTGCCAGCAGCCAGACGGCTAGGAGCAATCAGCCCCAGCATTTT
>once|.|TRBJ1-1|TRBV6-5
CASSSPQGVNTEAFF
TGTGCCAGCAGTTCGCCACAGGGAGTGAACACTGAAGCTTTCTTT
>many|.|TRBJ2-3|TRBV12-3/TRBV12-4
CASSFTEDTQYF
TGTGCCAGCAGTTTCACCGAAGATACGCAGTATTTT
>many|TRBD1|TRBJ2-7|TRBV2
CASRGQGINEQYF
TGTGCCAGCAGGGGACAGGGTATCAACGAGCAGTACTTC